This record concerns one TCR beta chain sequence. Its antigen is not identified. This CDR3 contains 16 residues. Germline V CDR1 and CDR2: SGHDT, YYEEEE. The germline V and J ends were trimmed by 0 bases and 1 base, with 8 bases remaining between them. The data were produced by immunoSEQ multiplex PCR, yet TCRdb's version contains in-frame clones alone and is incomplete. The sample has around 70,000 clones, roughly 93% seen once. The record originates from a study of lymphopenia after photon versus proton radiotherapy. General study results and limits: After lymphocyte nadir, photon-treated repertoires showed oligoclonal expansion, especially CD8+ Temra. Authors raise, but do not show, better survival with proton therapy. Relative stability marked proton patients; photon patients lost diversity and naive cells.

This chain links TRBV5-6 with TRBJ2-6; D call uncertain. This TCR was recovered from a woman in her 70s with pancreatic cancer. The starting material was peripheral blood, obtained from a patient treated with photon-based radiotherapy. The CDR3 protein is CASSLEGRSGANVLTF. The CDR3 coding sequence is TGTGCCAGCAGCTTGGAAGGCAGATCTGGGGCCAACGTCCTGACTTTC.